These T cell receptor beta chains were read from a single sample in a study of identical twins. TCRdb analysed the 5' RACE reads with MiXCR anew, one entry per CDR3 protein. The table records about 520,000 distinct CDR3 sequences, roughly a fifth of them present only once. This sample was also put to use in a study of T cells expressing NK-cell markers.

Material: CD4+ T cells sorted from blood. The receptors were gathered from a woman aged 18-29 years in good health. Both conserved end residues are part of each CDR3. The D gene is left open where the match is weak. Only some rows state a clone size, as once, few, many or a class for expanded clones.

j_gene | abundance | d_gene | v_gene | CDR3aa | CDR3nt
TRBJ2-3 | few | NA | TRBV30 | CAWSGTAGNRAQYF | TGTGCCTGGAGTGGAACCGCAGGGAACCGTGCGCAGTATTTT
TRBJ1-5 | NA | NA | TRBV4-2 | CASSQYGPDGELHQPQHF | TGTGCCAGCAGCCAGTACGGCCCGGACGGGGAGCTTCATCAGCCCCAGCATTTT
TRBJ2-5 | NA | TRBD1 | TRBV12-3/TRBV12-4 | CASSPGTGSRQETQYF | TGTGCCAGCAGCCCCGGGACAGGGAGTAGGCAAGAGACCCAGTACTTC
TRBJ2-6 | many | NA | TRBV11-2 | CASSVRGGVAGANVLTF | TGTGCCAGCAGCGTGAGGGGTGGCGTAGCTGGGGCCAACGTCCTGACTTTC
TRBJ2-1 | few | TRBD2 | TRBV3-1 | CASSQVTSGSSYNEQFF | TGTGCCAGCAGCCAAGTGACTAGCGGGAGCTCCTACAATGAGCAGTTCTTC
TRBJ1-3 | few | NA | TRBV20-1 | CSARKSITGNTIYF | TGCAGTGCTAGGAAAAGTATCACTGGAAACACCATATATTTT
TRBJ1-1 | NA | NA | TRBV12-3/TRBV12-4 | CASRRWGNTEAFF | TGTGCCAGCAGGCGCTGGGGGAACACTGAAGCTTTCTTT
TRBJ2-1 | NA | NA | TRBV29-1 | CSVEDSGRGQFF | TGCAGCGTTGAAGATTCAGGAAGGGGGCAGTTCTTC
TRBJ2-1 | few | TRBD2 | TRBV6-2/TRBV6-3 | CASSSAGGPKNEQFF | TGTGCCAGCAGTTCAGCGGGAGGGCCTAAGAATGAGCAGTTCTTC
TRBJ1-1 | NA | NA | TRBV11-2 | CASSRGRGGTEAFF | TGTGCCAGCAGCCGCGGTCGAGGTGGCACTGAAGCTTTCTTT
TRBJ2-7 | NA | NA | TRBV20-1 | CSARNGGEQYF | TGCAGTGCTAGAAATGGGGGCGAGCAGTACTTC
TRBJ2-2 | NA | NA | TRBV25-1 | CASGRDPNTGELFF | TGTGCCAGCGGCCGGGACCCGAACACCGGGGAGCTGTTTTTT
TRBJ1-6 | many | NA | TRBV12-3/TRBV12-4 | CASSFRNSPLHF | TGTGCCAGCAGTTTTCGGAATTCACCCCTCCACTTT
TRBJ2-5 | once | NA | TRBV20-1 | CSASREFGETQYF | TGCAGTGCTAGTAGGGAGTTCGGGGAGACCCAGTACTTC
TRBJ2-1 | many | NA | TRBV12-3/TRBV12-4 | CASSAGGLTGNEQFF | TGTGCCAGCAGTGCCGGGGGACTGACAGGGAATGAGCAGTTCTTC
TRBJ2-7 | few | TRBD2 | TRBV12-3/TRBV12-4 | CASSLSGRARYEQYF | TGTGCCAGCAGTCTAAGCGGGAGGGCCCGCTACGAGCAGTACTTC
TRBJ2-7 | many | NA | TRBV29-1 | CSVEDLGHGGREQYF | TGCAGCGTTGAAGATTTAGGACACGGGGGCCGCGAGCAGTACTTC
TRBJ1-3 | few | NA | TRBV10-3 | CAIEGGTGNTIYF | TGTGCCATCGAGGGAGGGACTGGAAACACCATATATTTT
TRBJ1-1 | many | NA | TRBV12-3/TRBV12-4 | CASRSYALSSLRPNTEAFF | TGTGCCAGCAGGAGTTACGCGTTGTCTTCCCTGAGGCCGAACACTGAAGCTTTCTTT
TRBJ1-1 | many | NA | TRBV7-9 | CASRDWGETRPAFF | TGTGCCAGCAGGGATTGGGGGGAGACACGGCCCGCTTTCTTT
TRBJ2-6 | NA | NA | TRBV5-1 | CASSQSLGPGANVLTF | TGCGCCAGCAGCCAATCGCTTGGTCCTGGGGCCAACGTCCTGACTTTC
TRBJ2-7 | few | NA | TRBV6-1 | CASSQGTGGFIYEQYF | TGTGCCAGCAGCCAGGGGACCGGGGGATTTATTTACGAGCAGTACTTC
TRBJ2-3 | few | TRBD2 | TRBV20-1 | CSARGLSGREDTQYF | TGCAGTGCTAGGGGACTAAGCGGGAGGGAAGATACGCAGTATTTT
TRBJ2-7 | few | TRBD2 | TRBV20-1 | CSAFPGLADFLSYEQYF | TGCAGTGCATTTCCGGGACTAGCGGATTTCCTCTCCTACGAGCAGTACTTC
TRBJ1-2 | NA | NA | TRBV7-3 | CASRSTGVDGYTF | TGTGCCAGCAGGTCTACAGGCGTCGATGGCTACACCTTC
TRBJ2-7 | few | TRBD1 | TRBV3-1 | CASSLRQGRFVEQYF | TGTGCCAGCAGCCTCCGACAGGGGAGGTTTGTAGAGCAGTACTTC
TRBJ2-7 | NA | TRBD2 | TRBV15 | CATSRRRAGGSGEQYF | TGTGCCACCAGCAGGCGGCGAGCGGGAGGTTCGGGGGAGCAGTACTTC
TRBJ2-3 | few | NA | TRBV9 | CASSVAEGNTQYF | TGTGCCAGCAGCGTAGCAGAGGGGAATACGCAGTATTTT
TRBJ2-7 | few | NA | TRBV6-4 | CASSDSEDNEQYF | TGTGCCAGCAGTGACTCGGAGGATAACGAGCAGTACTTC
TRBJ2-1 | NA | NA | TRBV6-4 | CASSDSGRIDEQFF | TGTGCCAGCAGTGACTCTGGTAGAATAGATGAGCAGTTCTTC
TRBJ2-3 | NA | TRBD2 | TRBV10-2 | CARSVGTSGDQSTDTQYF | TGCGCCAGGTCGGTCGGGACCAGCGGGGACCAGAGCACAGATACGCAGTATTTT
TRBJ1-1 | few | NA | TRBV12-3/TRBV12-4 | CASRQEVNTEAFF | TGTGCCAGCAGGCAAGAAGTGAACACTGAAGCTTTCTTT
TRBJ1-2 | NA | TRBD1 | TRBV18 | CASSPRTGDYGYTF | TGTGCCAGCTCACCACGGACAGGTGACTATGGCTACACCTTC
TRBJ2-3 | NA | TRBD2 | TRBV19 | CASSRAGVGTDTQYF | TGTGCCAGTAGTCGAGCGGGAGTTGGCACAGATACGCAGTATTTT
TRBJ2-2 | NA | TRBD1 | TRBV7-2 | CASSLGQGPGELFF | TGTGCCAGCAGCTTGGGACAGGGTCCCGGGGAGCTGTTTTTT
TRBJ1-5 | few | NA | TRBV3-1 | CASSQEPGAQPQHF | TGTGCCAGCAGCCAAGAACCGGGGGCGCAGCCCCAGCATTTT
TRBJ2-1 | NA | NA | TRBV20-1 | CSASQPGERYNEQFF | TGCAGTGCTTCACAGCCCGGGGAACGATACAATGAGCAGTTCTTC
TRBJ2-7 | many | NA | TRBV3-1 | CASSQGDEQYF | TGTGCCAGCAGCCAAGGAGACGAGCAGTACTTC
TRBJ1-1 | NA | TRBD1 | TRBV9 | CASSVALGGATEAFF | TGTGCCAGCAGCGTAGCTTTAGGGGGCGCAACTGAAGCTTTCTTT
TRBJ2-3 | NA | TRBD2 | TRBV20-1 | CSARRREGRADTQYF | TGCAGTGCTAGACGGCGGGAGGGCCGGGCAGATACGCAGTATTTT
TRBJ2-2 | many | NA | TRBV12-3/TRBV12-4 | CASWDTLNTGELFF | TGTGCCAGTTGGGACACTTTAAACACCGGGGAGCTGTTTTTT
TRBJ1-1 | NA | TRBD1 | TRBV6-5 | CASSYATGVNTEAFF | TGTGCCAGCAGTTACGCAACAGGGGTGAACACTGAAGCTTTCTTT
TRBJ1-2 | few | TRBD1 | TRBV29-1 | CSGRTGSYGYTF | TGCAGCGGAAGGACAGGGAGCTATGGCTACACCTTC
TRBJ2-3 | NA | NA | TRBV19 | CASSPRPTDTQYF | TGTGCCAGTAGTCCCCGCCCCACAGATACGCAGTATTTT
TRBJ1-5 | NA | TRBD1 | TRBV5-6 | CASSLGGGAFQPQHF | TGTGCCAGCAGCTTGGGAGGGGGCGCGTTCCAGCCCCAGCATTTT
TRBJ1-5 | few | TRBD1 | TRBV6-4 | CASRKTGGLNQPQHF | TGTGCCAGCAGAAAGACAGGGGGCCTCAATCAGCCCCAGCATTTT
TRBJ2-3 | few | NA | TRBV20-1 | CSAYPQAGTDTQYF | TGCAGTGCTTACCCCCAGGCGGGCACAGATACGCAGTATTTT
TRBJ2-3 | few | TRBD2 | TRBV5-1 | CASSATPTSGRASTDTQYF | TGCGCCAGCAGCGCCACCCCGACTAGCGGGAGGGCCTCGACAGATACGCAGTATTTT
TRBJ1-1 | NA | NA | TRBV19 | CASSRTKYPNTEAFF | TGTGCCAGTAGTAGGACAAAATACCCGAACACTGAAGCTTTCTTT
TRBJ2-3 | few | TRBD2 | TRBV5-1 | CASSLTSDVPDTQYF | TGCGCCAGCAGCCTGACTAGCGACGTCCCAGATACGCAGTATTTT
TRBJ2-1 | few | NA | TRBV6-1 | CASRALTGLYYNEQFF | TGTGCCAGCAGAGCCCTGACAGGTTTATACTACAATGAGCAGTTCTTC
TRBJ2-3 | NA | NA | TRBV3-1 | CASSRHRPLTLTDTQYF | TGTGCCAGCAGCCGCCACCGTCCCCTCACATTAACAGATACGCAGTATTTT
TRBJ2-1 | NA | NA | TRBV18 | CASSPLGSGQQPEQFF | TGTGCCAGCTCACCTCTGGGTAGCGGCCAACAGCCGGAGCAGTTCTTC